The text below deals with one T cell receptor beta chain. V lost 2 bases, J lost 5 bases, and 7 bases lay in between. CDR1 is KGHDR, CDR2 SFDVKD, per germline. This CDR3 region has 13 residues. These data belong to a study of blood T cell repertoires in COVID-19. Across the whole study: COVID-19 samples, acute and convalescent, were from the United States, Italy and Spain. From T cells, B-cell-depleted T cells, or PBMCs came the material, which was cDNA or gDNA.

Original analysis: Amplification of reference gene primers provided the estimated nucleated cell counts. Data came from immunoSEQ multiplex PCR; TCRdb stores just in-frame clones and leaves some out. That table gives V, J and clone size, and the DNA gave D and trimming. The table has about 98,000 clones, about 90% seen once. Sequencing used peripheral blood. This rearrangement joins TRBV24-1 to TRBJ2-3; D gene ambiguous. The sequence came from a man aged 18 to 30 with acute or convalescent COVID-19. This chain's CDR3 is CATSDSGLDTQYF. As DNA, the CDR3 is TGTGCCACCAGTGATTCGGGTTTAGATACGCAGTATTTT.